This T cell receptor (beta chain) appears in the sequencing data of a study of PD-1 blockade in mismatch repair-deficient tumors. TCRs were sequenced from a few patients responding to pembrolizumab. Clones were sequenced by immunoSEQ multiplex PCR, and TCRdb holds only the in-frame ones, with some missing. The table lists roughly 120,000 clones, around nine tenths of them singletons. As for this clone: Its antigen is undetermined.

This CDR3 is built from 17 residues. Looked up from germline, CDR1 is SNHLY and CDR2 is FYNNEI. The J segment lost 3 bases and the V segment lost 4 bases, leaving 10 bases of the junction unmatched. General study findings and limits: After pembrolizumab, tumor-resident clones rose rapidly, then generally contracted before radiologic responses.

This TCR came from an adult with mismatch repair-deficient cancer. This chain links TRBV2 with TRBJ2-1; 9 bases fit TRBD2. Source: peripheral blood, taken approximately 70 weeks after starting pembrolizumab. CDR3 protein: CASSVYSGRGFYNEQFF. CDR3 bases: TGTGCCAGCAGTGTATATAGCGGGAGAGGGTTCTACAATGAGCAGTTCTTC.